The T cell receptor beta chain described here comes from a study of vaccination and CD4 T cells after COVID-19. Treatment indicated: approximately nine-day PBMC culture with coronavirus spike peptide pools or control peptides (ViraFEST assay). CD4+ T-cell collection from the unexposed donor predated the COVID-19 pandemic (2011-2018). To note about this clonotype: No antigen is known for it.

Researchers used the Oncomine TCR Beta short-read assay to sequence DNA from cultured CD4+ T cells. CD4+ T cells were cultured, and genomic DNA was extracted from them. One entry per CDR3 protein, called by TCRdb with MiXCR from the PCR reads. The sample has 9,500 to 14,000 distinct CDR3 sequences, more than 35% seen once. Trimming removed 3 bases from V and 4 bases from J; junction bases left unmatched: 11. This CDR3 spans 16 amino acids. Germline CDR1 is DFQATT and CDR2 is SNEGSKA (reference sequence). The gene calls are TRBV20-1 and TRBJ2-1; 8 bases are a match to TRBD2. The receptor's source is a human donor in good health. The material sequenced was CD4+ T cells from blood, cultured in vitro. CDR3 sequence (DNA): TGCAGTGCTAGGGGTGATGCGGGAGGAACATACAATGAGCAGTTCTTC. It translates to CSARGDAGGTYNEQFF.